This passage covers 26 T cell receptor beta chains from one sample sequenced in a study of shared clonotypes between healthy human individuals. Repertoires were generated with immunoSEQ multiplex PCR, while TCRdb's copy carries only in-frame clones and drops some. The table has some 2,000,000 clones, about 94% seen once. The specimen was naive CD4+ T cells sorted from blood. Subset given: CD45RA+ positively selected. Receptors were obtained from a man between 18 and 35 years old in good health.

The chain has TRBV11-3 and TRBJ2-1; D uncertain. The CDR3 covers 16 residues. CDR1 is SGHNT and CDR2 is YENEEA in the germline V gene. Between the trimmed V and J ends, which lost 2 bases and 0 bases, there was a span of 11 bases. This CDR3 is CASSLQSWSSYNEQFF. Here the CDR3 DNA reads TGTGCCAGCAGCTTACAAAGTTGGAGCTCCTACAATGAGCAGTTCTTC.

This sequence joins TRBV5-3 and TRBJ1-2; D is perhaps TRBD1 (6 bases). TRBV5-3 is sorted into the ORF group, with uncertain function. Trimming left V 6 bases short and J 1 base short, with 19 bases between. The CDR3 contains 16 residues. CDR3 sequence reads: CARTGQGWRHNYGYTF. CDR3 sequence (DNA): TGTGCCAGAACGGGGCAGGGGTGGAGACATAACTATGGCTACACCTTC.

This chain uses TRBV28 with TRBJ1-1; D is uncertain. CDR1 and CDR2 (germline): MDHEN, SYDVKM. This CDR3 is 13 amino acids long. V was shortened by 3 bases and J by 5 bases, with 10 bases between the two germline ends. CDR3 protein: CASSFVLRTEAFF. The DNA for the CDR3 is TGTGCCAGCAGTTTCGTATTGCGGACTGAAGCTTTCTTT.

The chain combines TRBV28 with TRBJ1-3, with 9 bases fitting TRBD1. CDR1 and CDR2 from the germline V gene are MDHEN and SYDVKM. V shed 5 bases, J shed 0 bases, and the junction held 8 bases outside the gene matches. The CDR3 spans 17 residues. CDR3 residues: CASSPPPGQGSGNTIYF. As DNA, the CDR3 is TGTGCCAGCAGTCCGCCTCCGGGACAGGGCTCTGGAAACACCATATATTTT.

This chain joins TRBV6-1 and TRBJ1-1, with D hard to call. This CDR3 spans 14 amino acids. Germline V CDR1 and CDR2: MNHNS, SASEGT. V shed 7 bases and J shed 4 bases, with 16 bases lying between them. DNA for the CDR3: TGTGCCAGCAAGCCCCGGGCCGTAGGCACTGAAGCTTTCTTT. Residues: CASKPRAVGTEAFF.

V and J are TRBV6-5 and TRBJ2-2; maybe TRBD1 (7 bases). The length of the CDR3 is 15 residues. From germline, CDR1 is MNHEY and CDR2 SVGAGI. Trimming took 5 bases from V and 2 from J, leaving 12 bases between them. This CDR3 is CASSPGDRNTGELFF. For the CDR3, the DNA is TGTGCCAGCAGTCCGGGGGACAGAAACACCGGGGAGCTGTTTTTT.

The chain links TRBV7-8 to TRBJ2-7; possibly TRBD2 for D (5 bases). The CDR3 sequence is 15 residues long. Per germline, CDR1 SGHVS and CDR2 FQNEAQ. V was cut by 1 base and J by 3 bases, with 13 bases left in between. This CDR3 reads CASSLGETLSYEQYF. CDR3 coding DNA: TGTGCCAGCAGCTTAGGGGAGACACTGAGCTACGAGCAGTACTTC.

V and J are TRBV2 and TRBJ2-7, with 7 nucleotides matching TRBD1. Germline CDR1 and CDR2: SNHLY and FYNNEI. Trimming cost V 6 bases and J 0 bases; bases outside gene matches: 8. This CDR3 is built from 15 residues. CDR3 sequence reads: CASSLTAGGSYEQYF. CDR3 in DNA: TGTGCCAGCAGCTTGACGGCAGGGGGCTCCTACGAGCAGTACTTC. Together with reference TRBV2 and TRBJ2-7, the CDR3 gives the full variable domain: EPEVTQTPSHQVTQMGQEVILRCVPISNHLYFYWYRQILGQKVEFLVSFYNNEISEKSEIFDDQFSVERPDGSNFTLKIRSTKLEDSAMYFCASSLTAGGSYEQYFGPGTRLTVT.

The CDR3 bases are TGTGCCACCCGTTTAGGGGCGGGGGGTAATGAAAAACTGTTTTTT. Its protein is CATRLGAGGNEKLFF. The rearrangement links TRBV6-5 to TRBJ1-4; D might be TRBD1 (5 bases). Germline CDR1 is MNHEY and CDR2 is SVGAGI. V lost 10 bases and J 4 bases, leaving 19 bases between the germline ends. CDR3 length: 15 residues.

The chain carries TRBV7-6 and TRBJ2-5; D remains ambiguous. V lost 5 bases, J lost 1 base, and 11 bases lay in between. Germline V CDR1 and CDR2: SGHVS, FNYEAQ. The CDR3 covers 14 residues. The CDR3 bases are TGTGCCAGCAGCCTTGCCAGAATCCAAGAGACCCAGTACTTC. Translated, it gives CASSLARIQETQYF.

J is TRBJ2-1 and V is TRBV9, with TRBD2 identical over 10 bases. The junction had 7 bases not matched to a gene; V was cut back by 3 bases and J by 4 bases. Germline V gene sequence: CDR1 SGDLS, CDR2 YYNGEE. CDR3 length: 16 residues. CDR3 in amino acids: CASSARTSGPYNEQFF. The CDR3 coding sequence is TGTGCCAGCAGCGCCAGGACTAGCGGTCCTTACAATGAGCAGTTCTTC.

Concerning this clone: Within the sample, other DNA sequences also encode this same CDR3. This rearrangement joins TRBV4-3 to TRBJ2-1; no firm D call. The CDR3 runs 15 residues. V was shortened by 0 bases and J by 4 bases, with 10 bases between the two germline ends. Germline V gives CDR1 LGHNA, CDR2 YSLEER. Here the CDR3 DNA reads TGCGCCAGCAGCCAAGAAGGCGGCAGTTACAATGAGCAGTTCTTC. This codes for CASSQEGGSYNEQFF.

The chain couples TRBV5-1 to TRBJ2-7, with TRBD1 identical over 9 bases. The CDR3 contains 15 residues. Germline CDR1 and CDR2: SGHRS and YFSETQ. V shed 0 bases and J 3 bases; nucleotides not matched to a gene: 4. The CDR3: CASSLETGGNYEQYF. CDR3 bases: TGCGCCAGCAGCTTGGAGACAGGGGGGAACTACGAGCAGTACTTC.

The genes are TRBV30 and TRBJ2-5; no reliable D call. Trimming pared 5 bases from V and 5 bases from J, leaving 12 bases between. This CDR3 region has 12 residues. CDR1 is GTSNPN and CDR2 is SVGIG in the germline V gene (reference sequence). The CDR3 sequence is CAWWRSSETQYF. The CDR3 nucleotides read TGTGCCTGGTGGCGCTCCTCGGAGACCCAGTACTTC.

The chain joins TRBV30 to TRBJ1-2; 9 bases fit TRBD1. Germline loops: CDR1 GTSNPN, CDR2 SVGIG (reference sequence). This CDR3 region has 15 residues. Unmatched junction bases numbered 9, after V lost 1 base and J lost 6 bases. The CDR3 sequence is CAWSEGTGSMDGYTF. The CDR3 nucleotides read TGTGCCTGGAGTGAGGGGACAGGGTCAATGGATGGCTACACCTTC. Using reference TRBV30 and TRBJ1-2 for the parts outside the CDR3, the full variable domain is SQTIHQWPATLVQPVGSPLSLECTVEGTSNPNLYWYRQAAGRGLQLLFYSVGIGQISSEVPQNLSASRPQDRQFILSSKKLLLSDSGFYLCAWSEGTGSMDGYTFGSGTRLTVV.

This clone has a single count. This chain joins TRBV4-1 and TRBJ2-7; D perhaps matches TRBD1 (5 bases). Germline CDR1 reads MGHRA; CDR2 reads YSYEKL. V gave up 2 bases and J gave up 3 bases, with 8 bases separating them. CDR3 size: 13 residues. The CDR3 reads CASSQPQGYEQYF. CDR3 in DNA: TGCGCCAGCAGCCAACCCCAGGGCTACGAGCAGTACTTC.

This clone was found once. The chain couples TRBV7-9 to TRBJ2-5, with TRBD2 matching over 8 bases. TRBJ2-7 matches the DNA end more closely, so the J call is doubtful. Germline-derived CDR1 and CDR2 are SEHNR and FQNEAQ (reference sequence). The CDR3 totals 12 residues. This CDR3 is CASSGLAHEQYF. The CDR3 DNA reads as TGTGCCAGCAGCGGACTAGCCCACGAGCAGTACTTC.

The chain is built from TRBV7-9 and TRBJ2-7; TRBD1 agrees at 8 bases. The junction had 6 bases not matched to a gene; V was cut back by 3 bases and J by 2 bases. CDR1 SEHNR and CDR2 FQNEAQ come from the germline V gene (reference sequence). This CDR3 contains 15 residues. CDR3 protein: CASSFRDRPTYEQYF. The DNA of the CDR3 is TGTGCCAGCAGCTTTCGGGACAGGCCAACCTACGAGCAGTACTTC.

This clone was picked up one time. The CDR3 coding sequence is TGTGCCTGGTGCAGGGACCTCACAGATACGCAGTATTTT. It encodes CAWCRDLTDTQYF. The chain couples TRBV30 to TRBJ2-3, with D perhaps being TRBD1 or TRBD2 (5 bases each). The germline V and J ends were trimmed by 5 bases and 2 bases, with 11 bases remaining between them. The CDR3 spans 13 residues. Germline V gives CDR1 GTSNPN, CDR2 SVGIG (reference sequence). The variable domain in full, with the rest retrieved from reference TRBV30 and TRBJ2-3, is SQTIHQWPATLVQPVGSPLSLECTVEGTSNPNLYWYRQAAGRGLQLLFYSVGIGQISSEVPQNLSASRPQDRQFILSSKKLLLSDSGFYLCAWCRDLTDTQYFGPGTRLTVL.

The chain joins TRBV19 to TRBJ2-1; perhaps D is TRBD1 or TRBD2 (5 bases each). CDR1 LNHDA and CDR2 SQIVND come from the germline V gene (reference sequence). The CDR3 runs to 14 residues. With 11 bases removed from V and 8 bases from J, the gap between germline ends came to 22 bases. CDR3 in amino acids: CASNGGSRYDEQFF. The CDR3 nucleotides are TGTGCCTCAAATGGGGGAAGTAGGTACGATGAGCAGTTCTTC.

Regarding this clone: The same CDR3 can be traced to other DNA sequences in this sample. This CDR3 is CASRDNYGYTF. The CDR3 DNA follows: TGTGCCAGTAGGGACAACTATGGCTACACCTTC. The J gene is TRBJ1-2, the V gene TRBV19, with D hard to call. The CDR3 is made up of 11 amino acids. V lost 6 bases to trimming and J lost 2 bases, with 4 bases between them. Germline V gene data show CDR1 as LNHDA and CDR2 as SQIVND (reference sequence).

J is TRBJ2-7 and V is TRBV4-1; D possibly corresponds to TRBD1 (6 bases). The CDR3 totals 14 residues. The germline V gene encodes CDR1 MGHRA and CDR2 YSYEKL. V gave up 2 bases and J gave up 3 bases, with 11 bases separating them. The CDR3 loop reads CASSQSEGDYEQYF. The CDR3 coding sequence is TGCGCCAGCAGCCAAAGCGAGGGGGACTACGAGCAGTACTTC.

This rearrangement joins TRBV28 to TRBJ1-1; D is undetermined. CDR3 size: 15 residues. The germline CDR1 and CDR2 sequences are MDHEN and SYDVKM. The ends were cut back, 2 bases at V and 0 bases at J, with 10 bases in the middle. As DNA, the CDR3 is TGTGCCAGCAGTTTACGCTCGGTCATGAACACTGAAGCTTTCTTT. Translated: CASSLRSVMNTEAFF.

V and J are TRBV7-9 and TRBJ2-5; 14 nucleotides line up with TRBD2. Germline CDR1 reads SEHNR; CDR2 reads FQNEAQ (reference sequence). Trimming removed 3 bases from V and 3 bases from J; junction bases left unmatched: 0. The CDR3 is made up of 15 amino acids. The CDR3, as DNA: TGTGCCAGCAGCTTGACTAGCGGGAGGGAAGAGACCCAGTACTTC. Its translation is CASSLTSGREETQYF.

V is TRBV10-3 and J is TRBJ2-7; TRBD2 matches at 7 bases. V trimming: 2 bases; J trimming: 0 bases; junction bases outside the gene matches: 7. Germline CDR1 is ENHRY and CDR2 is SYGVKD. This CDR3 is built from 16 residues. The CDR3 reads CAISETQRGYSYEQYF. In nucleotides, the CDR3 is TGTGCCATCAGTGAGACCCAGCGGGGATACTCCTACGAGCAGTACTTC.

The rearrangement links TRBV11-2 to TRBJ2-5; D remains ambiguous. With 8 bases removed from V and 5 bases from J, the gap between germline ends came to 9 bases. CDR3 length equals 11 residues. Germline loops: CDR1 SGHAT, CDR2 FQNNGV. The CDR3 DNA is TGTGCCAGCGGAGTAGGGGAGACCCAGTACTTC. It specifies CASGVGETQYF.